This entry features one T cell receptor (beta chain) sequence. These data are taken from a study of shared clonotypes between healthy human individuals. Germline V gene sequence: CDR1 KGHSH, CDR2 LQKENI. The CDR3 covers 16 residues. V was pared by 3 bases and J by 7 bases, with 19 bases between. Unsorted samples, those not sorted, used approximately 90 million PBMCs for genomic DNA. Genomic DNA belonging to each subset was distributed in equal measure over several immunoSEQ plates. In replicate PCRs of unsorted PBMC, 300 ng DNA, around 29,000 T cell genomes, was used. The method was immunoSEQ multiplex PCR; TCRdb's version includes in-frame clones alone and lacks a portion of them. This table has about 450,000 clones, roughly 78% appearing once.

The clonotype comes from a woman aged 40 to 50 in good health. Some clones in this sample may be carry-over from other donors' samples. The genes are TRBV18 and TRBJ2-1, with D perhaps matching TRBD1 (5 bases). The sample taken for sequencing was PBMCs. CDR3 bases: TGTGCCAGCTCACCGACAGAAAGTCGGGCTAGTAATGAGCAGTTCTTC. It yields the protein CASSPTESRASNEQFF.